The T cell receptor beta chain described here comes from a study of human T cells and chemical hapten exposure. Study in general: Patch tests of 0.01% DPC on the upper back were read at 6 days.

TCRdb used MiXCR to reprocess the RACE reads, holding one entry per CDR3 protein. The sample carries around 50,000 distinct CDR3 sequences, less than 10% recorded once. The time point denotes: patch test 1, 2 weeks after DPC sensitization. The treatment was: therapeutic diphenylcyclopropenone sensitization with weekly scalp DPC. This clonotype has at least ten counts. The sequences come from whole blood, collected in connection with sensitization to the hapten diphenylcyclopropenone (DPC). The clonotype originates from a woman between 50 and 59 years old with alopecia areata. Some clones in this sample may be carry-over from other donors' samples.

CDR3 nucleotide sequence: TGCAGCGTTGGAGGGGGCAGGGGCCCTTCGGATACGCAGTATTTT. Its translation is CSVGGGRGPSDTQYF. The chain is built from TRBV29-1 and TRBJ2-3; 7 bases agree with TRBD1. The ends lost 4 bases at V and 6 bases at J; junction bases unmatched: 13. Germline loops: CDR1 SQVTM, CDR2 ANQGSEA. The CDR3 loop spans 15 amino acids.